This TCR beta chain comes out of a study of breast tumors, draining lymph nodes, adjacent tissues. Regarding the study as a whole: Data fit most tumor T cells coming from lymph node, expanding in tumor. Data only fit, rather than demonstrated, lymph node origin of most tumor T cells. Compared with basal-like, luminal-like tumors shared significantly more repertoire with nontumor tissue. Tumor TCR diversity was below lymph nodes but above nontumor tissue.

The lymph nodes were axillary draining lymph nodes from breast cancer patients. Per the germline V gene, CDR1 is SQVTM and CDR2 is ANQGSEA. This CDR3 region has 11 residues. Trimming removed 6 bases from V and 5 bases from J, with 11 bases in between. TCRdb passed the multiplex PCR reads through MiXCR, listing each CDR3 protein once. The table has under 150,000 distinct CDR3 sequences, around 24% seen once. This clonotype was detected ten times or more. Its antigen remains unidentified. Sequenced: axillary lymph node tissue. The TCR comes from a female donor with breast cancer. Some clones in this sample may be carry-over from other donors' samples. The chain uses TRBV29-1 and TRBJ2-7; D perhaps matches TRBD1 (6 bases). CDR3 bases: TGCAGCGTGGAACAGGGAAACGAGCAGTACTTC. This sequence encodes CSVEQGNEQYF.